The clone carrying this T cell receptor (beta chain) has at least ten counts. These data come from a study of blood T cell repertoires in COVID-19. Study-level information: There were acute and convalescent COVID-19 samples, and they came from the United States, Italy and Spain.

Assay: immunoSEQ multiplex PCR; the TCRdb copy retains only in-frame clones and omits some. Of just over 80,000 clones in the sample, around 81% are singletons; the top ten hold 44%. The CDR3 runs to 13 residues. Germline V gene data show CDR1 as MDHEN and CDR2 as SYDVKM. V was shortened by 10 bases and J by 3 bases, with 13 bases between the two germline ends. The V gene is TRBV28, the J gene TRBJ1-5; D possibly corresponds to TRBD1 (5 bases). Sequenced input: peripheral blood. The receptor's source is a man older than 75 with acute or convalescent COVID-19. CDR3 loop: CATCRTPNQPQHF. In DNA form, the CDR3 reads TGTGCCACCTGCCGGACACCCAATCAGCCCCAGCATTTT.